A single sample is the source of the 9 T cell receptor beta chains below, sequenced in a study of patients and donors after allogeneic stem cell transplantation. TCRdb reprocessed the RT-PCR reads with MiXCR, giving one entry per CDR3 protein. This sample has hundreds of thousands of distinct CDR3 sequences, with over 12% found just once. Sequencing input: blood, either unsorted or a sorted T cell fraction (not recorded which). These TCRs come from a human donor who was either an allogeneic HSCT recipient or a stem cell or donor lymphocyte infusion donor (not recorded which). It is not recorded whose cells these are; they may come from a transplant donor.

V gene TRBV4-2 combines with J gene TRBJ1-1; perhaps TRBD1 as D (5 bases). The V and J ends lost 3 bases and 3 bases respectively, with 20 bases between them. The germline CDR1 and CDR2 sequences are LGHNA and YNFKEQ. The CDR3 consists of 17 residues. DNA for the CDR3: TGTGCCAGCAGCCAGGTTCAGGGTATGCTTGGGGACACTGAAGCTTTCTTT. Protein product: CASSQVQGMLGDTEAFF.

The V call is TRBV19, the J call TRBJ2-5, with 8 bases fitting TRBD1. Unmatched junction bases numbered 6, after V lost 4 bases and J lost 5 bases. The CDR3 runs to 14 residues. Germline-derived CDR1 and CDR2 are LNHDA and SQIVND (reference sequence). In DNA form, the CDR3 reads TGTGCCAGTAGTAAAAGGACAGGGACGGAGACCCAGTACTTC. Amino acid sequence: CASSKRTGTETQYF.

The chain joins TRBV20-1 to TRBJ2-1, with 8 positions matching TRBD1. CDR3 length equals 12 residues. The germline CDR1 and CDR2 sequences are DFQATT and SNEGSKA (reference sequence). Germline trimming cut 5 bases from V and 8 bases from J; bases unmatched to any gene: 5. The CDR3 protein is CSAEDRVDEQFF. The CDR3 DNA reads TGCAGTGCTGAGGACAGGGTCGATGAGCAGTTCTTC.

This clonotype appeared many times. V gene TRBV5-8 combines with J gene TRBJ2-1; 11 positions agree with TRBD2. Trimming removed 3 bases from V and 5 bases from J; junction bases left unmatched: 1. Germline CDR1 SGHTS, CDR2 YDEGEE. The CDR3 totals 14 residues. CDR3 DNA: TGTGCCAGCAGCTGGACTAGCGGGCACAATGAGCAGTTCTTC. The encoded protein is CASSWTSGHNEQFF.

This clonotype was observed a handful of times. The chain recombines TRBV6-5 with TRBJ1-2; 9 bases agree with TRBD1. This CDR3 comprises 11 residues. Germline V CDR1 and CDR2: MNHEY, SVGAGI. The CDR3 DNA follows: TGTGCATGCGGGACAGGGTCGGGCTACACCTTC. The encoded protein is CACGTGSGYTF.

This clonotype was counted a few times. The V and J genes are TRBV6-1 and TRBJ1-1; possibly TRBD1 for D (6 bases). V lost 4 bases to trimming and J lost 1 base, with 13 bases between them. The CDR3 has 15 amino acids. Per the germline V gene, CDR1 is MNHNS and CDR2 is SASEGT. CDR3 in DNA: TGTGCCAGCAGTGCTCTGGGGGGCACGAACACTGAAGCTTTCTTT. It specifies CASSALGGTNTEAFF.

This chain connects TRBV7-2 to TRBJ2-7; the match to TRBD1 covers 8 bases. Germline V gene data show CDR1 as SGHTA and CDR2 as FQGNSA. The CDR3 runs 15 residues. V lost 4 bases and J lost 4; bases outside the gene matches: 9. The CDR3 spells CASSSGTGPTYEQYF. The CDR3 coding sequence is TGTGCCAGCAGCTCCGGGACAGGCCCGACTTACGAGCAGTACTTC.

This chain uses TRBV5-1 with TRBJ2-7, with D possibly TRBD1 on 6 matching bases. V dropped 3 bases and J dropped 2 bases, with 18 bases sitting between them. Germline V gene data show CDR1 as SGHRS and CDR2 as YFSETQ. The length of the CDR3 is 16 residues. This CDR3 is CASSWRTAPKPYEQYF. CDR3 in DNA: TGCGCCAGCAGCTGGAGGACAGCACCCAAACCCTACGAGCAGTACTTC.

The V and J genes are TRBV19 and TRBJ1-4; TRBD1 aligns across 9 bases. The V and J ends lost 6 bases and 6 bases, in that order; junction bases with no gene match: 5. This CDR3 is 14 amino acids long. Per germline, CDR1 LNHDA and CDR2 SQIVND (reference sequence). The CDR3 spells CASRLQGADEKLFF. For the CDR3, the DNA is TGTGCCAGTAGGTTACAGGGGGCGGATGAAAAACTGTTTTTT.